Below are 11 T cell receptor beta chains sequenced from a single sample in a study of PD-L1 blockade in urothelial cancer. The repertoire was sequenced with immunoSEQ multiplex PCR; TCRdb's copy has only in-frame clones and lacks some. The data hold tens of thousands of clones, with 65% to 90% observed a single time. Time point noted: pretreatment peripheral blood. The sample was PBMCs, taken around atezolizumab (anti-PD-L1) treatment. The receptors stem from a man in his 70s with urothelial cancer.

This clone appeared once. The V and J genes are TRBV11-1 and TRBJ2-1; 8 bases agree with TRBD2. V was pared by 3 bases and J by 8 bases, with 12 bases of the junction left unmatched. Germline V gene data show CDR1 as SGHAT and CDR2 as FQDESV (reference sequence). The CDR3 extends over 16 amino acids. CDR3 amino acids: CASSFKGLGVWDEQFF. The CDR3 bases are TGTGCCAGCAGCTTCAAGGGACTAGGAGTTTGGGATGAGCAGTTCTTC.

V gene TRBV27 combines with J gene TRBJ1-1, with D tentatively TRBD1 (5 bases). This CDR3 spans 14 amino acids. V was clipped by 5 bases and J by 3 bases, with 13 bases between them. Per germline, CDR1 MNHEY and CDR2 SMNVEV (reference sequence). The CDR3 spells CASSPLGGYTEAFF. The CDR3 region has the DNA TGTGCCAGCAGTCCCTTGGGGGGGTACACTGAAGCTTTCTTT.

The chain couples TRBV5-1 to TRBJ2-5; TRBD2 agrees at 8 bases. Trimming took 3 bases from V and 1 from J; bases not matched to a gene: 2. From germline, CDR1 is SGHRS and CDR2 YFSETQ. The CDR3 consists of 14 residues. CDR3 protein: CASSSGRVQETQYF. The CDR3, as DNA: TGCGCCAGCAGCTCCGGGAGGGTCCAAGAGACCCAGTACTTC.

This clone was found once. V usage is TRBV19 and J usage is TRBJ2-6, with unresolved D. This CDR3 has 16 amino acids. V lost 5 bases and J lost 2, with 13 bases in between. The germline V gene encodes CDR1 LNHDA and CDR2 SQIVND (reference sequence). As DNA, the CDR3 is TGTGCCAGTAGTCCCCGTCGCCGGGCTGGGGCCAACGTCCTGACTTTC. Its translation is CASSPRRRAGANVLTF.

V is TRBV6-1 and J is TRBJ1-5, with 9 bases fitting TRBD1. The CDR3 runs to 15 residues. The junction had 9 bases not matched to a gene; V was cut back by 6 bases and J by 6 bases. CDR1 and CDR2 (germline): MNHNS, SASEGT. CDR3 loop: CASSPPGTGTQPQHF. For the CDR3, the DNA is TGTGCCAGCAGCCCCCCCGGGACAGGGACTCAGCCCCAGCATTTT.

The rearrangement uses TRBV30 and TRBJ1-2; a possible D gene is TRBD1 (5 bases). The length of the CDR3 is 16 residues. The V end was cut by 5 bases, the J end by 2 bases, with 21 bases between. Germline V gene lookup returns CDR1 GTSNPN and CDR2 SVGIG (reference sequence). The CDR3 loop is CAWGGGARTANYGYTF. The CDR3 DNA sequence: TGTGCCTGGGGCGGGGGTGCACGGACGGCAAACTATGGCTACACCTTC. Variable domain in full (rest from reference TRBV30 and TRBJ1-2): SQTIHQWPATLVQPVGSPLSLECTVEGTSNPNLYWYRQAAGRGLQLLFYSVGIGQISSEVPQNLSASRPQDRQFILSSKKLLLSDSGFYLCAWGGGARTANYGYTFGSGTRLTVV.

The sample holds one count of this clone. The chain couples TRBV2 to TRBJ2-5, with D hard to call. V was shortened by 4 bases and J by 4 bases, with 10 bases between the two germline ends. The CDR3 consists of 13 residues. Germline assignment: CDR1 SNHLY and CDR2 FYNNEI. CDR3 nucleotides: TGTGCCAGCAGTGTTACCCTCAGAGAGACCCAGTACTTC. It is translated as CASSVTLRETQYF. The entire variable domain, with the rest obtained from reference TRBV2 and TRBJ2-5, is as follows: EPEVTQTPSHQVTQMGQEVILRCVPISNHLYFYWYRQILGQKVEFLVSFYNNEISEKSEIFDDQFSVERPDGSNFTLKIRSTKLEDSAMYFCASSVTLRETQYFGPGTRLLVL.

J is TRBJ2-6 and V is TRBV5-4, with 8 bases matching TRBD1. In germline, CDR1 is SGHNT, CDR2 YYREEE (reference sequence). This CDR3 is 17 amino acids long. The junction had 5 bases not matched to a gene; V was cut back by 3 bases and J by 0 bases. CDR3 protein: CASSSRTGHSGANVLTF. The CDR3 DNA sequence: TGTGCCAGCAGCTCCAGGACAGGGCACTCTGGGGCCAACGTCCTGACTTTC. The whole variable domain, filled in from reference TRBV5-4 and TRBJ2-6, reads ETGVTQSPTHLIKTRGQQVTLRCSSQSGHNTVSWYQQALGQGPQFIFQYYREEENGRGNFPPRFSGLQFPNYSSELNVNALELDDSALYLCASSSRTGHSGANVLTFGAGSRLTVL.

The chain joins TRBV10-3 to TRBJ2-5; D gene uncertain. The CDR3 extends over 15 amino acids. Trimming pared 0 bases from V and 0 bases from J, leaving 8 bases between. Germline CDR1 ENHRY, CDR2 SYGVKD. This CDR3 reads CAISESRTYQETQYF. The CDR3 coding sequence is TGTGCCATCAGTGAGTCTCGAACTTACCAAGAGACCCAGTACTTC.

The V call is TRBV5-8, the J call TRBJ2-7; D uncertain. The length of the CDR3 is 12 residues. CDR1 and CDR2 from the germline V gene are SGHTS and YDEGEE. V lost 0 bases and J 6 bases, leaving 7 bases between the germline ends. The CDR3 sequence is CASSLVILEQYF. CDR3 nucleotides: TGTGCCAGCAGCTTGGTTATTCTCGAGCAGTACTTC.

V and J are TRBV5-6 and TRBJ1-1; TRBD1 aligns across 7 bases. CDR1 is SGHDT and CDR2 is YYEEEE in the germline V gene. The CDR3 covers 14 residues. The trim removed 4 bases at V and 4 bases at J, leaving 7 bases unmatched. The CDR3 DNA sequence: TGTGCCAGCAGCCTAACAGGGGATGGCACTGAAGCTTTCTTT. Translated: CASSLTGDGTEAFF.